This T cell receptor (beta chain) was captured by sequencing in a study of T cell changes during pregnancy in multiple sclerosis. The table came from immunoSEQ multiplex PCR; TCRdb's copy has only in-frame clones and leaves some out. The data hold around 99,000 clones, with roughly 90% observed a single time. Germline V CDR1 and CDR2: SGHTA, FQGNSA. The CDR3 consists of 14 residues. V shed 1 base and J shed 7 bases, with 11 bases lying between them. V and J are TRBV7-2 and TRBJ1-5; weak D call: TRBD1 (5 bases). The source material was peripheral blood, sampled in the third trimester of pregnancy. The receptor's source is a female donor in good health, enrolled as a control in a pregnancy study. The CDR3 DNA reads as TGTGCCAGCAGCTTAGGGGCGCGGGGGCAGCCCCAGCATTTT. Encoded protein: CASSLGARGQPQHF.